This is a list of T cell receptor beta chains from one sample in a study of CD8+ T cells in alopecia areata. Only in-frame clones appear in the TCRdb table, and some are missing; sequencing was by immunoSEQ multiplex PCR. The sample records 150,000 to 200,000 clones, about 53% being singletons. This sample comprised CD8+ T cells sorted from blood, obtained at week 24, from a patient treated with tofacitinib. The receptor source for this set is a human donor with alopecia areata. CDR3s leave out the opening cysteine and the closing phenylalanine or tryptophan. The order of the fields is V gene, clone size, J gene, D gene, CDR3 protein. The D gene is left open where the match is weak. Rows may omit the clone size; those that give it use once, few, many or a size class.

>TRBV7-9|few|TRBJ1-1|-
ASSSGSPEAF
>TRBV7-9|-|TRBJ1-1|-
ASSQTPTEAF
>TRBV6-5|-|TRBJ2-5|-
ASSSRTQMETQY
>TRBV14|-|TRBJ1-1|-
ASSHRGGIEAF
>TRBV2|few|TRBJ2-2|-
ASVGPPDKGQGELF
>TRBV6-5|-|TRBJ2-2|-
ASSSSGLPGELF
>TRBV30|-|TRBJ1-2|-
AWSVGGLYYGYT
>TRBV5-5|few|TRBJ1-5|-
ASSLYGNSNQPQH
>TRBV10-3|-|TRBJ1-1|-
AISESWVNTEAF
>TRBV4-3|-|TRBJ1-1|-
ASSQVTESEAF